This T cell receptor (beta chain) was captured by sequencing in a study of T-cell reconstitution after alpha-beta-depleted transplantation in children. Unique molecular identifiers were used to barcode this TCRbeta library. TCRdb itself ran the PCR reads through MiXCR, one entry per CDR3 protein. The profile covers some 640,000 distinct CDR3 sequences, with approximately 16% appearing a single time and approximately 1% taken by the ten largest. This clonotype was detected ten times or more. Germline CDR1 LNHNV, CDR2 YYDKDF (reference sequence). The CDR3 covers 13 residues. The germline V and J ends were trimmed by 5 bases and 13 bases, with 18 bases remaining between them.

The specimen comprised PBMCs from the stem cell graft donor, sampled from the stem cell graft. This chain uses TRBV15 with TRBJ2-1; no clear D gene. This sequence originates from a human donor who donated a stem cell graft to a child with acute myeloid leukemia. In DNA form, the CDR3 reads TGTGCCACCAGCCCGTTGGTTTATTCCGCCCAGTTCTTC. It is translated as CATSPLVYSAQFF.